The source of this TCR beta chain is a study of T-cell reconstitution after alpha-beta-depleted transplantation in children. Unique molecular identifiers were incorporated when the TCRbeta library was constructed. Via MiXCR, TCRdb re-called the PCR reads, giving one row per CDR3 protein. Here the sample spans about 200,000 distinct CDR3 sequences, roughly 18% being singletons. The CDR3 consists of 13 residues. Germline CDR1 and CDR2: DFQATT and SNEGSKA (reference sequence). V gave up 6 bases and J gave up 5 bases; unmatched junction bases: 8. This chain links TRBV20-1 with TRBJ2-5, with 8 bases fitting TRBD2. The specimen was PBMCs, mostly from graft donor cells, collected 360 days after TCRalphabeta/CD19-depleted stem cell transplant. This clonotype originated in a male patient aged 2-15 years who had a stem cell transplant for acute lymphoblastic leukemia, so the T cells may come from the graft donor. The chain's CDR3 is CSAKVAGRETQYF. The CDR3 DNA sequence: TGCAGTGCCAAAGTAGCGGGGAGGGAGACCCAGTACTTC.